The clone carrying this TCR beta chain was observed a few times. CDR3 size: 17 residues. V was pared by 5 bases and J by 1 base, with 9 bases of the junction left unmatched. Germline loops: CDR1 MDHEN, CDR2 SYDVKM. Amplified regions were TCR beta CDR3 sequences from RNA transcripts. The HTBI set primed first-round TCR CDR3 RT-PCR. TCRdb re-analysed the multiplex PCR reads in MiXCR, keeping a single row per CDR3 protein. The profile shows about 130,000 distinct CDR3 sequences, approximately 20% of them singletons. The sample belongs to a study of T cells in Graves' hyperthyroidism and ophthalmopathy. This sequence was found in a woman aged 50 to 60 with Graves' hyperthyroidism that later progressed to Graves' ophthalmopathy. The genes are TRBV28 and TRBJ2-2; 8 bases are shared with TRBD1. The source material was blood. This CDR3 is CASSRDPGQVNTGELFF. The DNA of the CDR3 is TGTGCCAGCAGTCGAGACCCGGGACAGGTGAACACCGGGGAGCTGTTTTTT.